This T cell receptor (beta chain) was retrieved from a study of blood T cell repertoires in COVID-19. This clone showed up just once. Study processing details: Nucleated cell number was recorded as an estimate derived from reference gene primer amplification. Libraries were prepared by immunoSEQ multiplex PCR; TCRdb keeps only in-frame clonotypes and omits some of them. D and trimming were read from the DNA, whereas the V and J calls and clone size are those reported in that table. The data contain about 260,000 clones, about 90% of them seen just once; the ten biggest clones take up 2.3%. Germline V gives CDR1 MNHEY, CDR2 SVGAGI. This CDR3 spans 14 amino acids. Germline trimming cut 6 bases from V and 0 bases from J; bases unmatched to any gene: 3.

This chain connects TRBV6-5 to TRBJ2-3, with 7 bases matching TRBD2. Sample: peripheral blood. The receptor was derived from a woman aged 50 to 60 with acute or convalescent COVID-19. CDR3 residues: CASRAGTSTDTQYF. The CDR3 nucleotides are TGTGCCAGCAGAGCGGGAACTAGCACAGATACGCAGTATTTT.